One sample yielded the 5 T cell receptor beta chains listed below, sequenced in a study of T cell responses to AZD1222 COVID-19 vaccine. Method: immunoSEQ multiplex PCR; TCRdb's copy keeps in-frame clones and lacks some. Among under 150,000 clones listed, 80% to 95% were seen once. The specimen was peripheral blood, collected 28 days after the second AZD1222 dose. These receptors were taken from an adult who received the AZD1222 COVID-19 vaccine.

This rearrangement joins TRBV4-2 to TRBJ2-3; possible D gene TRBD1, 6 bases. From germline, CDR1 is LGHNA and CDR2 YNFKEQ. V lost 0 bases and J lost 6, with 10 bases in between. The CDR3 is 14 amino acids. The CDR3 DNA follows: TGTGCCAGCAGCCAAGAATACAGGGTGGATACGCAGTATTTT. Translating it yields CASSQEYRVDTQYF.

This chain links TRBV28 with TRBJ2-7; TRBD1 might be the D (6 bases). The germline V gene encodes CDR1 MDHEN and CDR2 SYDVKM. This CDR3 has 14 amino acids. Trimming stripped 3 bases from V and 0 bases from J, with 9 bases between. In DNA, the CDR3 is TGTGCCAGCAGTTTGGACAGCCTCTCCTACGAGCAGTACTTC. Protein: CASSLDSLSYEQYF. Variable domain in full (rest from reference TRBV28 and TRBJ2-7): DVKVTQSSRYLVKRTGEKVFLECVQDMDHENMFWYRQDPGLGLRLIYFSYDVKMKEKGDIPEGYSVSREKKERFSLILESASTNQTSMYLCASSLDSLSYEQYFGPGTRLTVT.

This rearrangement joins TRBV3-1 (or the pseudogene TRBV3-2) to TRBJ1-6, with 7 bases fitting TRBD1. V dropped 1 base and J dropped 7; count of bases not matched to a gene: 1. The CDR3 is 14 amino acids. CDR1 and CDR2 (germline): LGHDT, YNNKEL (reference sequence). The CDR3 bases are TGTGCCAGCAGCCAAGGCAGGGGGAATTCACCCCTCCACTTT. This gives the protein CASSQGRGNSPLHF.

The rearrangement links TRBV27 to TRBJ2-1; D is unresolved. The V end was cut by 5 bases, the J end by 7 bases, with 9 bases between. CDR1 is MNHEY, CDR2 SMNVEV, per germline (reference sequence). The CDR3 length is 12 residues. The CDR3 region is CASSAHRNEQFF. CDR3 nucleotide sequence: TGTGCCAGCAGTGCCCATAGGAATGAGCAGTTCTTC.

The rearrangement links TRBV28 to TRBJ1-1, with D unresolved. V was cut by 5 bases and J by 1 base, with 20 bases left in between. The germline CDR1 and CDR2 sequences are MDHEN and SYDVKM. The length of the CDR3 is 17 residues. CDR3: CASSPPGAIPPNTEAFF. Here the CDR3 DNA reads TGTGCCAGCAGTCCTCCGGGAGCTATCCCTCCGAACACTGAAGCTTTCTTT.